The sequence of this T cell receptor beta chain was determined in a study of T cells after yellow fever vaccination (dated by TCRdb to the late 2010s). Regarding the complete study: The SMART-Seq v4 Ultra Low Input RNA kit was used to prepare libraries from fractions with low cell numbers. To follow T-cell clones before and after both primary and booster YFV17D yellow fever vaccination, bulk TCR alpha and beta repertoires underwent longitudinal sequencing. The cohort comprised two healthy male donors, one aged 18 to 30 and one aged 30 to 40 years. Bulk PBMC replicates and cell subsets were isolated from blood drawn at multiple timepoints before and after both primary and secondary immunization.

Sequenced using an Illumina NovaSeq 6000. TCR cDNA was made using 5'RACE template switching, a step that added a universal primer site and unique molecular identifiers. cDNA synthesis was primed from both the TCR alpha and TCR beta constant segments. Libraries were amplified in two PCR steps, with sample barcodes and sequencing adapters added in the second step. Sequencing of the libraries was done on either Illumina HiSeq 2500 (2x100 bp) or NovaSeq (2x150 bp). Processing in the source paper ran as follows. MIGEC was used to demultiplex reads and collapse the reads into UMI consensus sequences, and MiXCR was used for V(D)J alignment. Vaccine-responding clonotypes were defined with edgeR using replicate PBMC samples, requiring FDR below 0.01 and a log2 fold change above 5 up to day 15. Each bulk clonotype was labeled CD4 or CD8 based on which sequenced repertoire, CD4 or CD8, contained the clonotype at higher abundance. Through fastp at Q25 and MiXCR, TCRdb rebuilt clones from the public reads, retaining in-frame beta chains. Identical CDR3 proteins give one entry, which carries the most common genes and DNA. The V and J calls reflect TCRdb's pipeline rather than the authors' work. The sample profile shows roughly 330,000 distinct CDR3 sequences; around 4.1% of them were found once. The ten largest make up approximately 25% of the sample.

The CDR1 and CDR2 encoded by the germline V gene are SGHTA and FQGNSA. From the cysteine up to the phenylalanine, the CDR3 has a length of 15 residues. The CDR3 DNA has 45 bases and is translated from base 1. Relative to germline, V is missing 4 bases and J is missing 5 bases, with 10 bases of the junction outside any gene match. This clonotype came up many times. Its specific antigen is unknown. Qualities for individual bases were not recorded, and no much larger clone is one base off. This specimen's treatment or condition label, per the study, means: live attenuated yellow fever vaccine strain. Two biological replicates of bulk PBMCs were collected at each blood-draw timepoint. PBMCs were isolated from peripheral blood using a standard Ficoll-Paque protocol. RNA was extracted with TriZol from bulk PBMCs, CD4 and CD8 fractions, and dextramer-positive and dextramer-negative fractions. Points the paper makes about the study in general: Because only two donors were included in the study, the extent to which the findings can be generalized is limited. A small fraction of clonotypes appeared in both the CD4 and CD8 compartments, likely as a result of convergent recombination. Most clones expanded after primary vaccination were re-detected after the booster (approximately 96% of CD4 and around 88% of CD8), suggesting broad memory maintenance. Because abundant contaminating clonotypes from the bulk population could be contained in FACS-sorted repertoires, computational filtering was required. Compared with the primary T-cell response, the secondary T-cell response was faster but weaker, reaching its peak on day 5 rather than on day 15.

The V and J segments used are TRBV7-2 and TRBJ2-5; 7 central nucleotides agree with TRBD1. The sequence was obtained from a man between 18 and 29 years old who received the YFV17D yellow fever vaccine. Sequenced here: PBMCs, sampled 5 days after the yellow fever booster vaccination. The DNA sequence follows: TGTGCCAGCAGCTCCGGTGACAGGGTTCGGGAGACCCAGTACTTC. It codes for CASSSGDRVRETQYF.